Given below is one T cell receptor beta chain in context. These data originate in a study of shared clonotypes between healthy human individuals. The CDR3 is 18 amino acids. The germline V gene has CDR1 MDHEN and CDR2 SYDVKM. V was clipped by 6 bases and J by 0 bases, with 18 bases between them. The authors divided CD4+ cells into CD45RA+ naive and CD45RA-negative memory subsets. The assay ran at deep level. Per the original methods: Junction-only sequences without quality scores came from ImmunoSEQ, so filtering differed. Sequencing was performed with immunoSEQ multiplex PCR; in TCRdb, only in-frame clones are kept and a portion is missing. The V and J calls and clone size were taken over from that table, and D and trimming were inferred from the DNA. The table has some 2.4 million clones, more than 85% seen once.

V is TRBV28 and J is TRBJ1-6; D uncertain. The sequencing sample was made of naive CD4+ T cells from PBMCs. Described subset: CD45RA+ positively selected. The TCR originated in a man younger than 35 in good health. Some clones in this sample may be carry-over from other donors' samples. The CDR3 DNA sequence: TGTGCCAGCAGGTCATGGACCCGGTTGAGCTCCTATAATTCACCCCTCCACTTT. Translated: CASRSWTRLSSYNSPLHF.